The 7 T cell receptor beta chains reported below all come from one sample, sequenced in a study of T cell repertoires in cytomegalovirus infection. TCRdb analysed the reads with MiXCR anew, one entry per CDR3 protein. Of under 200,000 distinct CDR3 sequences listed, approximately 9.6% were seen once; the top ten hold roughly 5%. What was sequenced was PBMCs. These receptors came from a human donor in good health (CMV status not recorded). Some clones in this sample may be carry-over from other donors' samples.

This clonotype was seen many times. This chain uses TRBV28 with TRBJ1-2; TRBD1 matches 11 bases. The ends lost 6 bases at V and 8 bases at J; junction bases unmatched: 11. The CDR3 is made up of 15 amino acids. Germline lookup yields CDR1 MDHEN and CDR2 SYDVKM. CDR3 sequence (DNA): TGTGCCAGCAGGGGGACAGGGGGTCCGGAGGGGGGCTACACCTTC. It codes for CASRGTGGPEGGYTF.

As DNA, the CDR3 is TGTGCCAGCAGTTTAGGGGACAGGGTACGAGCTTTCTTT. It yields the protein CASSLGDRVRAFF. The chain has TRBV28 and TRBJ1-1, with 9 bases fitting TRBD1. The trim removed 2 bases at V and 10 bases at J, leaving 5 bases unmatched. The CDR3 totals 13 residues. CDR1 and CDR2 (germline): MDHEN, SYDVKM.

This clonotype showed up just a few times. The chain uses TRBV20-1 and TRBJ1-6; unclear D gene. Between the trimmed V and J ends, which lost 7 bases and 7 bases, there was a span of 11 bases. CDR1 and CDR2 from the germline V gene are DFQATT and SNEGSKA (reference sequence). The CDR3 is 12 amino acids. The CDR3 coding sequence is TGCAGTGGTCTGGACGTAAATTCACCCCTCCACTTT. It translates to CSGLDVNSPLHF.

The chain joins TRBV7-2 to TRBJ2-5; 8 bases align to TRBD1. There are 13 residues in the CDR3. The germline V gene has CDR1 SGHTA and CDR2 FQGNSA. V lost 2 bases, J lost 7 bases, and 3 bases stayed unmatched. Here the CDR3 reads CASSLQGAGTQYF. CDR3 DNA: TGTGCCAGCAGCTTACAGGGGGCCGGGACCCAGTACTTC.

This clonotype was picked up a small number of times. The chain is built from TRBV28 and TRBJ1-1; TRBD1 agrees at 7 bases. The ends lost 5 bases at V and 2 bases at J; junction bases unmatched: 8. The CDR3 covers 15 residues. CDR1 and CDR2 from the germline V gene are MDHEN and SYDVKM. CDR3 coding DNA: TGTGCCAGCAGTCTCCGGACAGGAGCAAACACTGAAGCTTTCTTT. Residues: CASSLRTGANTEAFF.

This clonotype came up many times. The V call is TRBV28, the J call TRBJ2-4, with TRBD1 matching over 9 bases. The CDR3 consists of 15 residues. The junction had 4 bases not matched to a gene; V was cut back by 1 base and J by 6 bases. The germline CDR1 and CDR2 sequences are MDHEN and SYDVKM. The CDR3 DNA is TGTGCCAGCAGTTTATTATGGGGACAGGGAAACATTCAGTACTTC. Protein: CASSLLWGQGNIQYF.

This chain uses TRBV27 with TRBJ2-4; no reliable D call. CDR1 and CDR2 (germline): MNHEY, SMNVEV (reference sequence). V lost 9 bases and J 2 bases, leaving 14 bases between the germline ends. The CDR3 has 14 residues. The CDR3 DNA follows: TGTGCCAGTAGTCCACGGACGTCCAAAAACATTCAGTACTTC. As protein: CASSPRTSKNIQYF.